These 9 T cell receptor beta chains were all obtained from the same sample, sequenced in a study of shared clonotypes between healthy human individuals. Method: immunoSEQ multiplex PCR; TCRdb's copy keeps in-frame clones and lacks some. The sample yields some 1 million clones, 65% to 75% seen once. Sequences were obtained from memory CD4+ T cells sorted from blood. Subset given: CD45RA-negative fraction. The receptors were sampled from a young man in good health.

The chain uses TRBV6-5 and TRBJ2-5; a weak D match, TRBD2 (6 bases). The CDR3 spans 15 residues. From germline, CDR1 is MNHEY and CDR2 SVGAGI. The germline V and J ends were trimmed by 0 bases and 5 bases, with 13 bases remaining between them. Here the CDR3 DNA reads TGTGCCAGCAGTTACTCTCGGACTACGGCCGAGACCCAGTACTTC. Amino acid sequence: CASSYSRTTAETQYF.

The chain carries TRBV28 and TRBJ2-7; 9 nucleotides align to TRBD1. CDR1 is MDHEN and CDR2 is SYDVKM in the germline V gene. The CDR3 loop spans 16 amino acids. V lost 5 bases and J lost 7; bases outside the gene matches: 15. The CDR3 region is CASSLLPGQGSGEQYF. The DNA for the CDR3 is TGTGCCAGCAGTCTACTACCGGGACAGGGATCTGGAGAGCAGTACTTC.

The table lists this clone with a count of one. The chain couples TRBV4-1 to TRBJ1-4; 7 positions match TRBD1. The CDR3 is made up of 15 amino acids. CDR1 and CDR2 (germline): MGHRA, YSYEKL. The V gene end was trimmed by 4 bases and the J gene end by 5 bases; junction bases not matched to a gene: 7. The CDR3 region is CASSRTGTVNEKLFF. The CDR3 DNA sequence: TGCGCCAGCAGCCGCACCGGGACAGTAAATGAAAAACTGTTTTTT.

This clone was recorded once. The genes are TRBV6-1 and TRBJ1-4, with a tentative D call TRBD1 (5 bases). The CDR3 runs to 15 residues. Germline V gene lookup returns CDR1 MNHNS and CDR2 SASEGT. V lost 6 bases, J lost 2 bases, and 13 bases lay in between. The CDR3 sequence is CASRTPGRTNEKLFF. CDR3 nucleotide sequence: TGTGCCAGCAGGACCCCGGGACGGACTAATGAAAAACTGTTTTTT.

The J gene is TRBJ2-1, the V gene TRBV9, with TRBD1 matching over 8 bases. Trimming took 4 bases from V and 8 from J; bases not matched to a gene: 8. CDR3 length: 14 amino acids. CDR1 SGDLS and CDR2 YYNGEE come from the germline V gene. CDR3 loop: CASSPRQGRDEQFF. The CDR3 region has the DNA TGTGCCAGCAGCCCCAGACAGGGGCGAGATGAGCAGTTCTTC.

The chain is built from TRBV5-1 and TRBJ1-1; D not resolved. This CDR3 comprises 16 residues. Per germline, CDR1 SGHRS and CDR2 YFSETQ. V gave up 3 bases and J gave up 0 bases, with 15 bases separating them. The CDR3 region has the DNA TGCGCCAGCAGCTCGCTCCGCCTCGAAATGAACACTGAAGCTTTCTTT. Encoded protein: CASSSLRLEMNTEAFF.

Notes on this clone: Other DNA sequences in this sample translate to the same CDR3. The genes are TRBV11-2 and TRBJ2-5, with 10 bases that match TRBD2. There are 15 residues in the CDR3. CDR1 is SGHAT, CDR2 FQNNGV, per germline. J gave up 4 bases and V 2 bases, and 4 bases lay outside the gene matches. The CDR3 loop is CASSLQRGGGETQYF. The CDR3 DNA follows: TGTGCCAGCAGCTTACAGCGGGGGGGCGGAGAGACCCAGTACTTC.

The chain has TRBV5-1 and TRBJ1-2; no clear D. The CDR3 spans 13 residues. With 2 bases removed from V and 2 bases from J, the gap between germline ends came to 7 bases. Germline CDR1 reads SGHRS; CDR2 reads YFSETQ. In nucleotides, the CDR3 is TGCGCCAGCAGCTTTGAGGTGAACTATGGCTACACCTTC. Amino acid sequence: CASSFEVNYGYTF.

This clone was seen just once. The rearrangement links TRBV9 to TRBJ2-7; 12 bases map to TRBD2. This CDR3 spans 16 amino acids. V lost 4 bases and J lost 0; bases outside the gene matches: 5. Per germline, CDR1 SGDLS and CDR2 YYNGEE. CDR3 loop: CASSQGLAGPSYEQYF. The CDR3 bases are TGTGCCAGCAGCCAAGGACTAGCGGGGCCCTCCTACGAGCAGTACTTC.